Listed below are T cell receptor beta chains from one sample, sequenced in a study of beta chain features in type 1 diabetes. Some clones are missing from TCRdb's copy, which holds only in-frame ones; the method was immunoSEQ multiplex PCR. Among about 240,000 clones, 25% to 30% were seen once, and the ten largest hold roughly 4%. Sequencing was done on a sample of central memory CD4+ T cells from blood. The origin of the receptors is a man between 25 and 39 years old in good health. Each CDR3 is given with its conserved first and last residue. The D gene is left open where the match is weak. Clone size is given for some rows only: seen once, a few or many times, or a class if the clone is expanded.

v_gene	len	j_gene	d_gene	abundance	CDR3aa	CDR3nt
TRBV7-2	15	TRBJ2-7	TRBD1	few	CASSRAGTGAYEQYF	TGTGCCAGCAGCAGAGCCGGGACAGGGGCCTACGAGCAGTACTTC
TRBV29-1	12	TRBJ2-1	TRBD2	few	CSVSGRSNEQFF	TGCAGCGTTAGCGGGAGAAGCAATGAGCAGTTCTTC
TRBV7-9	13	TRBJ2-1	.	.	CASGADAYNEQFF	TGTGCCTCCGGGGCAGACGCTTACAATGAGCAGTTCTTC
TRBV18	17	TRBJ2-7	.	few	CASSPRTRRQGIDEQYF	TGTGCCAGCTCACCACGTACAAGGAGGCAGGGGATCGACGAGCAGTACTTC
TRBV7-2	14	TRBJ2-1	.	once	CASTSPPGTFEQFF	TGTGCCAGCACCTCCCCTCCAGGGACCTTTGAGCAGTTCTTC
TRBV6-6	14	TRBJ2-3	TRBD1	few	CASSYGTGADTQYF	TGTGCCAGCAGTTACGGGACAGGGGCAGATACGCAGTATTTT
TRBV6-6	14	TRBJ1-2	.	.	CASSSRWGPGGYTF	TGTGCCAGCAGTTCCCGGTGGGGGCCGGGTGGCTACACCTTC
TRBV11-2	15	TRBJ2-6	.	once	CASSVQGSGANVLTF	TGTGCCAGCAGCGTTCAGGGAAGTGGGGCCAACGTCCTGACTTTC
TRBV2	14	TRBJ2-1	TRBD2	few	CASTWTSGSYEQFF	TGTGCCAGCACCTGGACTAGCGGGAGCTATGAGCAGTTCTTC
TRBV30	16	TRBJ2-3	TRBD2	few	CAWSADSSGRGDTQYF	TGTGCCTGGAGTGCGGACTCTAGCGGGAGAGGAGATACGCAGTATTTT
TRBV25-1	14	TRBJ2-7	TRBD1	.	CASTAPGTGNEQYF	TGTGCCAGCACCGCCCCCGGGACAGGGAACGAGCAGTACTTC
TRBV29-1	13	TRBJ2-7	.	.	CSVETGVGYEQYF	TGCAGCGTTGAGACGGGAGTCGGCTACGAGCAGTACTTC
TRBV18	15	TRBJ2-1	TRBD2	.	CASSPRVTSGNEQFF	TGTGCCAGCTCACCTCGGGTCACTAGCGGTAATGAGCAGTTCTTC
TRBV9	16	TRBJ1-4	.	.	CASSVAPYGANEKLFF	TGTGCCAGCAGCGTAGCCCCTTATGGGGCTAATGAAAAACTGTTTTTT
TRBV27	15	TRBJ2-7	.	.	CASSPHRVSSYEQYF	TGTGCCAGCAGTCCCCACAGGGTTAGCTCCTACGAGCAGTACTTC
TRBV7-9	13	TRBJ2-2	.	.	CASRLDRTGELFF	TGTGCCAGCAGACTGGACCGGACCGGGGAGCTGTTTTTT
TRBV4-1	16	TRBJ2-2	.	.	CASSQVLLRNTGELFF	TGCGCCAGCAGCCAAGTACTTCTTCGGAACACCGGGGAGCTGTTTTTT
TRBV7-6	15	TRBJ2-7	.	.	CASSPRRGPTYEQYF	TGTGCCAGCAGCCCAAGGCGCGGGCCAACCTACGAGCAGTACTTC